This T cell receptor beta chain was documented in a study of T cell changes during pregnancy in multiple sclerosis. Generated by immunoSEQ multiplex PCR, the TCRdb table keeps only in-frame clones and is missing some. This table has about 42,000 clones, about nine tenths appearing once. The TCR was taken from a female donor in good health, enrolled as a control in a pregnancy study. Sequencing was performed on CD4+ T cells from peripheral blood mononuclear cells, taken after pregnancy.

This CDR3 reads CASSSGGTQETQYF. In DNA form, the CDR3 reads TGTGCCAGCAGCTCCGGGGGGACCCAAGAGACCCAGTACTTC. The J gene is TRBJ2-5, the V gene TRBV7-9; 7 bases map to TRBD2. V was pared by 4 bases and J by 1 base, with 3 bases of the junction left unmatched. The germline CDR1 and CDR2 sequences are SEHNR and FQNEAQ (reference sequence). The CDR3 length is 14 residues.